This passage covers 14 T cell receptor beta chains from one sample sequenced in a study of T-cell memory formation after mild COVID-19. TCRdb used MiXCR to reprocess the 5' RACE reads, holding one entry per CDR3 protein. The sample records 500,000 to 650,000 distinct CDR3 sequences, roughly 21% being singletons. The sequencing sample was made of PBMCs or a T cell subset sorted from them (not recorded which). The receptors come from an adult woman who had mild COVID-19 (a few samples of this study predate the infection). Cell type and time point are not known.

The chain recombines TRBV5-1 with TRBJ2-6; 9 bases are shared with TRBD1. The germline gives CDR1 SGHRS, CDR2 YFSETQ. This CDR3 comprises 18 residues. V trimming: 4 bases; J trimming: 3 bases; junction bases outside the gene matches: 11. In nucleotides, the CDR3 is TGCGCCAGCAGCACGGAGGCACAGGGGGCGGTTGGGGCCAACGTCCTGACTTTC. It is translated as CASSTEAQGAVGANVLTF.

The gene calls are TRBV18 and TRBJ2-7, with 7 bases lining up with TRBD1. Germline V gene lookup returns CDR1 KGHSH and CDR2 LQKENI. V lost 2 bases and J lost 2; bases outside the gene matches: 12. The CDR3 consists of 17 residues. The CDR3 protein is CASSPRTGQVSPYEQYF. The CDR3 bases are TGTGCCAGCTCACCAAGAACAGGACAGGTTTCTCCCTACGAGCAGTACTTC. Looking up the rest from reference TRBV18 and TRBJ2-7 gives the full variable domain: NAGVMQNPRHLVRRRGQEARLRCSPMKGHSHVYWYRQLPEEGLKFMVYLQKENIIDESGMPKERFSAEFPKEGPSILRIQQVVRGDSAAYFCASSPRTGQVSPYEQYFGPGTRLTVT.

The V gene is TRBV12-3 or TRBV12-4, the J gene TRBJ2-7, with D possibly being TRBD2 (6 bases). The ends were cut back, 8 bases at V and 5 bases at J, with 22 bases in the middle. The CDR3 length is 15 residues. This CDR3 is CASSLGAGLWNEQYF. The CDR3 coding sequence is TGTGCCAGCTCCCTGGGTGCGGGGTTATGGAACGAGCAGTACTTC.

Here the CDR3 DNA reads TGTGCCAGCAGCTTTCGAACACTTAAAGCTTTCTTT. Protein: CASSFRTLKAFF. This rearrangement joins TRBV7-9 to TRBJ1-1; D is undetermined. The CDR3 extends over 12 amino acids. Trimming shortened V by 3 bases and J by 9 bases, and 11 bases separated the two germline ends. Germline loops: CDR1 SEHNR, CDR2 FQNEAQ (reference sequence).

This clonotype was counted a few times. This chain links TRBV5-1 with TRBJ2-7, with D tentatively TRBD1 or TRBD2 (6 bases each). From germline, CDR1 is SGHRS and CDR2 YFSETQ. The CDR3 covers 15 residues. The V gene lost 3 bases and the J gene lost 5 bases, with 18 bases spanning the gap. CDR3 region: CASSSELRGADEQYF. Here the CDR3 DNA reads TGCGCCAGCAGCTCCGAACTGAGGGGGGCCGACGAGCAGTACTTC.

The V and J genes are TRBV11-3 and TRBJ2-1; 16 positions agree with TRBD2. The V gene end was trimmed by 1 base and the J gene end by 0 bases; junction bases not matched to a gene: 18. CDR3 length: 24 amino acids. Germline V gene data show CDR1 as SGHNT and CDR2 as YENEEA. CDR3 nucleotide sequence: TGTGCCAGCAGCTTAGGTGGGGGGACTAGCGGGAGGGCCTTGACTTGGAACTCCTACAATGAGCAGTTCTTC. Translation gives CASSLGGGTSGRALTWNSYNEQFF.

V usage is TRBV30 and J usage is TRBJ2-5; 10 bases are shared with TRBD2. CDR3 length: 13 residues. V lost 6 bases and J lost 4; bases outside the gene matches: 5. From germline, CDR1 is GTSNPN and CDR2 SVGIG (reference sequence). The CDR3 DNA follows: TGTGCCTGCCAGCGGGGGGGCCCAGAGACCCAGTACTTC. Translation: CACQRGGPETQYF.

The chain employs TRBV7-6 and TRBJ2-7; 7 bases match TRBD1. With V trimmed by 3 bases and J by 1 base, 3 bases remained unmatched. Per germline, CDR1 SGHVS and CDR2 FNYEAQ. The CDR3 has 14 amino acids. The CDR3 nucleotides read TGTGCCAGCAGCTTTGGGACAGAGTCCTACGAGCAGTACTTC. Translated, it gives CASSFGTESYEQYF.

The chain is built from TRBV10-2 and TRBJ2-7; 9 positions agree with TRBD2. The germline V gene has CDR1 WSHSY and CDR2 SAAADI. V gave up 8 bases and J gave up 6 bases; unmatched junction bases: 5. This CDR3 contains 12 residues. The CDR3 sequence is CASLAGVGEQYF. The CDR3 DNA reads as TGCGCCAGCTTAGCGGGAGTAGGCGAGCAGTACTTC.

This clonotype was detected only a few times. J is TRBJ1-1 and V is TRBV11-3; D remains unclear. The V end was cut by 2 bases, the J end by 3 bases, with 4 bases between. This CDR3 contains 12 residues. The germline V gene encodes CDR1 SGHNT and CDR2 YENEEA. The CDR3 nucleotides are TGTGCCAGCAGCTTATTTGACACTGAAGCTTTCTTT. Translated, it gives CASSLFDTEAFF.

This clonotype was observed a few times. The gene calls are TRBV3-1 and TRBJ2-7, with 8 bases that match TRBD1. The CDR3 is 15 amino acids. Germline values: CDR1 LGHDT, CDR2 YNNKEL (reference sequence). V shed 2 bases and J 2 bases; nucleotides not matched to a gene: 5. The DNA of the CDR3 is TGTGCCAGCAGCCAACCAGGACAGGGACCCTACGAGCAGTACTTC. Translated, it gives CASSQPGQGPYEQYF.

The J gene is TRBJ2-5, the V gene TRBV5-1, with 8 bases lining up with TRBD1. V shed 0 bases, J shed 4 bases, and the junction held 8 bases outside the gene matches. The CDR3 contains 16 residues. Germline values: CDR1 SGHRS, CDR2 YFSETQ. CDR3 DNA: TGCGCCAGCAGCTTGGAGCAGGGGGCTTGGGGAGAGACCCAGTACTTC. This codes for CASSLEQGAWGETQYF. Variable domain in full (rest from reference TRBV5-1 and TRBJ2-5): KAGVTQTPRYLIKTRGQQVTLSCSPISGHRSVSWYQQTPGQGLQFLFEYFSETQRNKGNFPGRFSGRQFSNSRSEMNVSTLELGDSALYLCASSLEQGAWGETQYFGPGTRLLVL.

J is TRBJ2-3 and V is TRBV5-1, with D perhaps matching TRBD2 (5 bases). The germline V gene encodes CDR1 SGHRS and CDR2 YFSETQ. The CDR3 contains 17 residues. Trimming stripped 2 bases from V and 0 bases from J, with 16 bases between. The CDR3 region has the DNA TGCGCCAGCAGCTTCGGGGATAGAGAGTCTAGCACAGATACGCAGTATTTT. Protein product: CASSFGDRESSTDTQYF.

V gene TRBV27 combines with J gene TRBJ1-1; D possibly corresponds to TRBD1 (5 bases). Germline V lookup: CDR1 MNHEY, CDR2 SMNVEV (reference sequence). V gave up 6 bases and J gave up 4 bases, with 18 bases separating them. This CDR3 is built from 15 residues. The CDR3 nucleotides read TGTGCCAGCAGAGAAACGGTCCAGGGACCCACTGAAGCTTTCTTT. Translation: CASRETVQGPTEAFF.